The entry below gives a single T cell receptor (beta chain) sequence along with its context. V trimming: 8 bases; J trimming: 4 bases; junction bases outside the gene matches: 10. This CDR3 is 14 amino acids long. TRB rearrangements spanning V, D and J were amplified using mixed TRB-A/B primers. TCRdb called the multiplex PCR reads again in MiXCR, with one record for every CDR3 protein. The sample comprises 10,000 to 15,000 distinct CDR3 sequences, roughly 29% of which are singletons, and roughly 9.1% rests with the top ten. This sample was taken from a study of T cell repertoires in aging, cancer and after chemotherapy. Amplification of TCR beta used genomic DNA extracted from peripheral blood.

The chain employs TRBV12-3 or TRBV12-4 and TRBJ1-2; 7 bases agree with TRBD1. The material sequenced was blood. The receptor's source is a human donor in good health. The donor label of this sample is uncertain. The CDR3 DNA reads as TGTGCCAGCGGCTTGACAGGGTTGGGCTATGGCTACACCTTC. Amino acids: CASGLTGLGYGYTF.